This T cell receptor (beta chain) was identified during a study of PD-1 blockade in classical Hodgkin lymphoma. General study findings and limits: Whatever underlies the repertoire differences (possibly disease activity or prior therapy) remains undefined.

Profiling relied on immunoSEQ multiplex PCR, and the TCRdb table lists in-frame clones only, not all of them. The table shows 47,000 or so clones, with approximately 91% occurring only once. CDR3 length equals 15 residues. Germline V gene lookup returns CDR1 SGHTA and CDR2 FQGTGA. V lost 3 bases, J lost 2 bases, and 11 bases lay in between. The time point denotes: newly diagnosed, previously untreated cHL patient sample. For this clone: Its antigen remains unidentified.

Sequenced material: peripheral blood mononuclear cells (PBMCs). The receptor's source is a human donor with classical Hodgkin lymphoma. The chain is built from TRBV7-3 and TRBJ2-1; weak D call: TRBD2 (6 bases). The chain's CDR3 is CASSFSGGAYNEQFF. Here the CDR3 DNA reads TGTGCCAGCAGCTTTAGCGGAGGGGCCTACAATGAGCAGTTCTTC.